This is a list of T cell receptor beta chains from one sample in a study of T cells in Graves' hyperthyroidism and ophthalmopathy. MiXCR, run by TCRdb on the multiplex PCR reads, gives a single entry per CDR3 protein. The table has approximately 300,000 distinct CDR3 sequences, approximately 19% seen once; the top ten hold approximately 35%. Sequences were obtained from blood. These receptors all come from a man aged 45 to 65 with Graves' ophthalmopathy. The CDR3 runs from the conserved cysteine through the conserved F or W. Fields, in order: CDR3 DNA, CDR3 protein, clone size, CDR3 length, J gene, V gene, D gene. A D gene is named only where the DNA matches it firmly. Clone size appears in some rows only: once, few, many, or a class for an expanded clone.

DNA: TGTGCCAGCAGTTCGAAGAATGAGCAGTTCTTC; CDR3: CASSSKNEQFF; size: few; length: 11; J: TRBJ2-1; V: TRBV6-1; D: -
DNA: TGTGCCAGTCTGCTAGATCAGCCCCAGCATTTT; CDR3: CASLLDQPQHF; size: -; length: 11; J: TRBJ1-5; V: TRBV6-1; D: -
DNA: TGTGCCAGCAGCCAAGGTAGCCCCTGGGGCGAGCAGTACTTC; CDR3: CASSQGSPWGEQYF; size: few; length: 14; J: TRBJ2-7; V: TRBV11-2; D: -
DNA: TGTGCCAGCAGTGAACGGAGGGCGGACGGGGAGCTGTTTTTT; CDR3: CASSERRADGELFF; size: -; length: 14; J: TRBJ2-2; V: TRBV6-1; D: -
DNA: TGCAGCGTTGACAGGGCAAACACCATATATTTT; CDR3: CSVDRANTIYF; size: few; length: 11; J: TRBJ1-3; V: TRBV29-1; D: -
DNA: TGTGCCTGGAGTGTTGGGACACACACTGAAGCTTTCTTT; CDR3: CAWSVGTHTEAFF; size: many; length: 13; J: TRBJ1-1; V: TRBV30; D: -
DNA: TGTGCCAGCTCCCGCGGCGTAGGCCAGGGAGAGACCCAGTACTTC; CDR3: CASSRGVGQGETQYF; size: -; length: 15; J: TRBJ2-5; V: TRBV5-8; D: -
DNA: TGTGCCAGCAGTGAGAGAAATCAGCCCCAGCATTTT; CDR3: CASSERNQPQHF; size: -; length: 12; J: TRBJ1-5; V: TRBV6-1; D: -
DNA: TGTGCCAGCAGCTTTCCGGGGACTAGAGTTGTGGCGCAGTATTTT; CDR3: CASSFPGTRVVAQYF; size: many; length: 15; J: TRBJ2-3; V: TRBV11-2; D: TRBD2
DNA: TGCAGTGTAGATCAGGGTGGCTACACCTTC; CDR3: CSVDQGGYTF; size: few; length: 10; J: TRBJ1-2; V: TRBV20-1; D: -
DNA: TGCAGTGCTAGGGTCGGACTAGCGCTATCCTACGAGCAGTACTTC; CDR3: CSARVGLALSYEQYF; size: many; length: 15; J: TRBJ2-7; V: TRBV20-1; D: TRBD2
DNA: TGTGCCACTCCCAGCCGGGACAGGGGAACTTATGGCTACACCTTC; CDR3: CATPSRDRGTYGYTF; size: few; length: 15; J: TRBJ1-2; V: TRBV28; D: TRBD1
DNA: TGTGCCAGCAGCCCAGGAGGGGGTAGGGAGACCCAGTACTTC; CDR3: CASSPGGGRETQYF; size: many; length: 14; J: TRBJ2-5; V: TRBV13; D: -
DNA: TGTGCCAGCAGTTTTGAGCGGGAGAGGATTGAGCAGTTCTTC; CDR3: CASSFERERIEQFF; size: many; length: 14; J: TRBJ2-1; V: TRBV28; D: TRBD2
DNA: TGTGCCGGCGAGGGTGGTGTCGACGAGCAGTACTTC; CDR3: CAGEGGVDEQYF; size: many; length: 12; J: TRBJ2-7; V: TRBV30; D: -
DNA: TGTGCCAGCAGCCAAGATAGGGGTGTGTCCAGCGGCTACACCTTC; CDR3: CASSQDRGVSSGYTF; size: few; length: 15; J: TRBJ1-2; V: TRBV3-1; D: -
DNA: TGTGCCAGCAGCGGGACTGGCGGGGATTACATTCAGTACTTC; CDR3: CASSGTGGDYIQYF; size: -; length: 14; J: TRBJ2-4; V: TRBV9; D: -
DNA: TGTGCCAGCAGTTACCTAGGGGATTCCAAAAACATTCAGTACTTC; CDR3: CASSYLGDSKNIQYF; size: few; length: 15; J: TRBJ2-4; V: TRBV6-9; D: -
DNA: TGTGCCAGCAGCCCCGCGATCCCGGGGGTGGGAAATGAGCAGTTCTTC; CDR3: CASSPAIPGVGNEQFF; size: few; length: 16; J: TRBJ2-1; V: TRBV6-1; D: -
DNA: TGTGCCTGCAACCCCCACAGCGGGCAAGAGACCCAGTACTTC; CDR3: CACNPHSGQETQYF; size: -; length: 14; J: TRBJ2-5; V: TRBV9; D: -
DNA: TGTGCCAGCAGCTACGGACCTGGCCAAGAGACCCAGTACTTC; CDR3: CASSYGPGQETQYF; size: -; length: 14; J: TRBJ2-5; V: TRBV11-2; D: -
DNA: TGTGCCAGCAGTTTTTCAGATTCCTACGAGCAGTACTTC; CDR3: CASSFSDSYEQYF; size: -; length: 13; J: TRBJ2-7; V: TRBV28; D: -
DNA: TGTGCCAGCAGCGTCCACAACTTAAGCAATGAGCAGTTCTTC; CDR3: CASSVHNLSNEQFF; size: many; length: 14; J: TRBJ2-1; V: TRBV7-2; D: -
DNA: TGTGCCAGCAGCGTCGGGACGAGTGAAAAACTGTTTTTT; CDR3: CASSVGTSEKLFF; size: -; length: 13; J: TRBJ1-4; V: TRBV9; D: -
DNA: TGTGCCAGCAATTTTGCGGGGGAGGGAAACACCATATATTTT; CDR3: CASNFAGEGNTIYF; size: -; length: 14; J: TRBJ1-3; V: TRBV4-2; D: -
DNA: TGTGCCTGGAGTGCGGAGGGCTCATCACCCCTCCACTTT; CDR3: CAWSAEGSSPLHF; size: -; length: 13; J: TRBJ1-6; V: TRBV30; D: -
DNA: TGTGCCAGCAGTACCCGACTGACTAGCGGAGGGAACAATGAGCAGTTCTTC; CDR3: CASSTRLTSGGNNEQFF; size: many; length: 17; J: TRBJ2-1; V: TRBV2; D: TRBD2
DNA: TGCAGTGCGTCGGGAACTGCCAGTCGCTCCTATAATTCACCCCTCCACTTT; CDR3: CSASGTASRSYNSPLHF; size: -; length: 17; J: TRBJ1-6; V: TRBV20-1; D: -
DNA: TGTGCCAGCAGCGCCCGACAGGGGGGCTACGAGCAGTACTTC; CDR3: CASSARQGGYEQYF; size: many; length: 14; J: TRBJ2-7; V: TRBV9; D: TRBD1
DNA: TGTGCCAGCAGCTTTACGGGGACCCCCTACGAGCAGTACTTC; CDR3: CASSFTGTPYEQYF; size: many; length: 14; J: TRBJ2-7; V: TRBV11-2; D: -
DNA: TGTGCCAGCAGTCCACAGGAACGGGGGTATGGCTACACCTTC; CDR3: CASSPQERGYGYTF; size: many; length: 14; J: TRBJ1-2; V: TRBV27; D: -
DNA: TGTGCCAGCAGTTGGGTACGCGAGCTTGAAGCTTTCTTT; CDR3: CASSWVRELEAFF; size: -; length: 13; J: TRBJ1-1; V: TRBV28; D: -
DNA: TGCAGTGCTAGATATGGTTTAGATACGCAGTATTTT; CDR3: CSARYGLDTQYF; size: few; length: 12; J: TRBJ2-3; V: TRBV20-1; D: -
DNA: TGCAGTGCTAGAAGGGGGATTAGTTCTGGGGCCAACGTCCTGACTTTC; CDR3: CSARRGISSGANVLTF; size: once; length: 16; J: TRBJ2-6; V: TRBV20-1; D: -
DNA: TGTGCCATCAGTGAGAATTCGGACAGGGGCCGTTCGGACAATGAGCAGTTCTTC; CDR3: CAISENSDRGRSDNEQFF; size: -; length: 18; J: TRBJ2-1; V: TRBV10-3; D: TRBD1
DNA: TGTGCCAGCAGTGGGACGGATTATGGCTACACCTTC; CDR3: CASSGTDYGYTF; size: many; length: 12; J: TRBJ1-2; V: TRBV2; D: -
DNA: TGTGCCAGCAGTCGGGGCGGGGGAGATACGCAGTATTTT; CDR3: CASSRGGGDTQYF; size: -; length: 13; J: TRBJ2-3; V: TRBV28; D: TRBD2
DNA: TGTGCCAGCAGTTTGGAAGAGCAGTACTTC; CDR3: CASSLEEQYF; size: -; length: 10; J: TRBJ2-7; V: TRBV28; D: -
DNA: TGTGCCACCCTGGCGGGGGGGCGAAGCGGGCCACGCAATGAGCAGTTCTTC; CDR3: CATLAGGRSGPRNEQFF; size: -; length: 17; J: TRBJ2-1; V: TRBV19; D: TRBD2
DNA: TGTGCCAGCAGCTTGCTAGCGGGAGCGAATGAGCAGTTCTTC; CDR3: CASSLLAGANEQFF; size: many; length: 14; J: TRBJ2-1; V: TRBV11-2; D: TRBD2
DNA: TGTGCCAGCAGTTTTTGGCGGGAGGGAGGGGAGACCCAGTACTTC; CDR3: CASSFWREGGETQYF; size: many; length: 15; J: TRBJ2-5; V: TRBV28; D: TRBD2
DNA: TGTGCCAGCAGCCGGGAGCGCTCCTACGAGCAGTACTTC; CDR3: CASSRERSYEQYF; size: many; length: 13; J: TRBJ2-7; V: TRBV2; D: -
DNA: TGCGCCAGCAGCTTGGGAGGGGACGGGGTCTATGGCTACACCTTC; CDR3: CASSLGGDGVYGYTF; size: few; length: 15; J: TRBJ1-2; V: TRBV5-1; D: -